The source of this T cell receptor beta chain is a study of blood T cell repertoires in COVID-19. In the source study's methods: By means of reference gene primer amplification, nucleated cell counts were estimated. Assay used: immunoSEQ multiplex PCR; TCRdb lists only in-frame clones, some missing. V, J and clone size derive from that table, while D and trimming were established from the DNA sequence. The table shows approximately 180,000 clones, with 75% to 90% occurring only once. CDR3 size: 16 residues. Germline-derived CDR1 and CDR2 are KGHSH and LQKENI. J gave up 1 base and V 4 bases, and 5 bases lay outside the gene matches.

The TCR sequence derives from a human donor with active or convalescent COVID-19. The donor label of this sample is uncertain. The chain has TRBV18 and TRBJ2-4; 9 positions match TRBD2. Sample: peripheral blood. The CDR3 region is CASSRGLARAKNIQYF. CDR3 nucleotide sequence: TGTGCCAGCTCACGAGGACTAGCGCGGGCCAAAAACATTCAGTACTTC.